A selection of T cell receptor beta chains follows, all from one sample in a study of response to subunit inactivated influenza vaccine. TCRdb fed the RT-PCR reads into MiXCR, producing one record per CDR3 protein. The sample contains around 480,000 distinct CDR3 sequences, approximately 17% of which appear only once. Specimen: CD4+ T cells sorted from PBMCs, collected 23 months after vaccination. These receptors all come from a man aged 50 to 69 who received an inactivated influenza vaccine. Both conserved end residues are part of each CDR3. A D gene is named only where the DNA matches it firmly. Expanded clones get a size class; other rows say once, few or many, or leave the size out.

clone size: NA; D gene: TRBD2; J gene: TRBJ2-1; V gene: TRBV20-1; CDR3 protein: CSAGPPSGYYNEQFF; CDR3 DNA: TGCAGTGCCGGTCCGCCTAGCGGGTATTACAATGAGCAGTTCTTC
clone size: NA; D gene: NA; J gene: TRBJ2-1; V gene: TRBV28; CDR3 protein: CASSFVLRSYNEQFF; CDR3 DNA: TGTGCCAGCAGTTTTGTCTTGCGCTCCTACAATGAGCAGTTCTTC
clone size: few; D gene: TRBD1; J gene: TRBJ2-7; V gene: TRBV29-1; CDR3 protein: CSYSETGGGEQYF; CDR3 DNA: TGCAGCTACAGCGAAACAGGGGGCGGGGAGCAGTACTTC
clone size: few; D gene: NA; J gene: TRBJ2-1; V gene: TRBV12-3/TRBV12-4; CDR3 protein: CASRNTSSYNEQFF; CDR3 DNA: TGTGCCAGCAGGAACACGAGCTCCTACAATGAGCAGTTCTTC
clone size: NA; D gene: NA; J gene: TRBJ2-6; V gene: TRBV6-5; CDR3 protein: CASSYLPFQKSAGANVLTF; CDR3 DNA: TGTGCCAGCAGTTACCTTCCCTTCCAGAAATCGGCTGGGGCCAACGTCCTGACTTTC
clone size: many; D gene: NA; J gene: TRBJ2-7; V gene: TRBV3-1; CDR3 protein: CASSQAGVNEQYF; CDR3 DNA: TGTGCCAGCAGCCAAGCTGGGGTGAACGAGCAGTACTTC
clone size: NA; D gene: NA; J gene: TRBJ1-2; V gene: TRBV3-1; CDR3 protein: CASSQARTGVGSVSF; CDR3 DNA: TGTGCCAGCAGCCAAGCCAGGACGGGTGTTGGTAGCGTCTCCTTC
clone size: NA; D gene: NA; J gene: TRBJ1-3; V gene: TRBV7-2; CDR3 protein: CASSLAGATGNTIYF; CDR3 DNA: TGTGCCAGCAGCTTAGCGGGGGCAACTGGAAACACCATATATTTT
clone size: NA; D gene: NA; J gene: TRBJ1-3; V gene: TRBV18; CDR3 protein: CASSPPPGRGNTIYF; CDR3 DNA: TGTGCCAGCTCACCACCCCCGGGAAGGGGAAACACCATATATTTT
clone size: few; D gene: TRBD1; J gene: TRBJ2-7; V gene: TRBV28; CDR3 protein: CASSLPTGISYEQYF; CDR3 DNA: TGTGCCAGCAGTTTACCGACAGGGATCTCCTACGAGCAGTACTTC
clone size: few; D gene: NA; J gene: TRBJ2-7; V gene: TRBV6-2/TRBV6-3; CDR3 protein: CASRGRSLYEQYF; CDR3 DNA: TGTGCCAGCCGGGGGAGGAGCCTCTACGAGCAGTACTTC
clone size: NA; D gene: TRBD1; J gene: TRBJ2-3; V gene: TRBV20-1; CDR3 protein: CSARGSGQGTDTQYF; CDR3 DNA: TGCAGTGCCCGGGGGTCCGGACAGGGTACAGATACGCAGTATTTT
clone size: few; D gene: NA; J gene: TRBJ2-7; V gene: TRBV14; CDR3 protein: CASSQFSGGSEQYF; CDR3 DNA: TGTGCCAGCAGCCAATTCTCAGGGGGGAGCGAGCAGTACTTC
clone size: NA; D gene: TRBD2; J gene: TRBJ2-7; V gene: TRBV4-3; CDR3 protein: CASSQELTSGIYEQYF; CDR3 DNA: TGCGCCAGCAGCCAAGAACTGACTAGCGGGATTTACGAGCAGTACTTC
clone size: few; D gene: NA; J gene: TRBJ2-3; V gene: TRBV7-3; CDR3 protein: CASSFLGGEGGTQYF; CDR3 DNA: TGTGCCAGCAGCTTCCTAGGGGGGGAGGGAGGTACGCAGTATTTT
clone size: NA; D gene: NA; J gene: TRBJ1-1; V gene: TRBV25-1; CDR3 protein: CASSEYHPAKAEAFF; CDR3 DNA: TGTGCCAGCAGTGAATATCACCCGGCGAAGGCTGAAGCTTTCTTT
clone size: many; D gene: NA; J gene: TRBJ2-1; V gene: TRBV12-3/TRBV12-4; CDR3 protein: CASTRAGSSYNEQFF; CDR3 DNA: TGTGCCAGCACCCGGGCGGGCTCATCCTACAATGAGCAGTTCTTC
clone size: few; D gene: NA; J gene: TRBJ2-7; V gene: TRBV6-1; CDR3 protein: CASSKDRTPLLSYEQYF; CDR3 DNA: TGTGCCAGCAGTAAAGACAGGACTCCCTTGCTCTCCTACGAGCAGTACTTC